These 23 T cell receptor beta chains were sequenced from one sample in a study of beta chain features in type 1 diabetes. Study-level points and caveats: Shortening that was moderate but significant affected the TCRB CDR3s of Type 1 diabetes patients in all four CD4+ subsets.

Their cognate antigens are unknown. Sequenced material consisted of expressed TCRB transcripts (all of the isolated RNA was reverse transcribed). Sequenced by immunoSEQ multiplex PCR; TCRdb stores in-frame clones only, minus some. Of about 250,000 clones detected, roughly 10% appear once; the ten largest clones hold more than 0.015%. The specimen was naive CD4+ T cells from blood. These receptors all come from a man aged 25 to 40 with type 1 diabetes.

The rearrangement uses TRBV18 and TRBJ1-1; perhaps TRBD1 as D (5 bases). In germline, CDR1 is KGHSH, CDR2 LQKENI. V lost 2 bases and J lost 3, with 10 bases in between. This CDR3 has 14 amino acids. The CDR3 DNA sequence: TGTGCCAGCTCACCAGTCGGGGGGGACACTGAAGCTTTCTTT. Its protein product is CASSPVGGDTEAFF. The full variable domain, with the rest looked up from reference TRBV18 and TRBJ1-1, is NAGVMQNPRHLVRRRGQEARLRCSPMKGHSHVYWYRQLPEEGLKFMVYLQKENIIDESGMPKERFSAEFPKEGPSILRIQQVVRGDSAAYFCASSPVGGDTEAFFGQGTRLTVV.

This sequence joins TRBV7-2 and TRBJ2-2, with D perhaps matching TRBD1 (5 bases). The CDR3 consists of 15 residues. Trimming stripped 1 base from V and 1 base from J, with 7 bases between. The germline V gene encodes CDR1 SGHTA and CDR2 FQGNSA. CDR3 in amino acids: CASSLGQLNTGELFF. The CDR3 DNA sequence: TGTGCCAGCAGCTTAGGACAGTTGAACACCGGGGAGCTGTTTTTT.

In nucleotides, the CDR3 is TGTGCCAGCAGTACCCCTAGGGGCAGGGAGCTGTTTTTT. It is translated as CASSTPRGRELFF. J is TRBJ2-2 and V is TRBV2; weak D call: TRBD1 (5 bases). The CDR3 runs 13 residues. V was cut by 5 bases and J by 9 bases, with 13 bases left in between. Germline V gene sequence: CDR1 SNHLY, CDR2 FYNNEI.

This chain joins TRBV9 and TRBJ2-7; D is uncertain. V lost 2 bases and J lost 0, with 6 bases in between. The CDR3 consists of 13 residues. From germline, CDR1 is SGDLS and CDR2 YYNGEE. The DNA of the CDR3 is TGTGCCAGCAGCGTCGAGAACTCCTACGAGCAGTACTTC. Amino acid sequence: CASSVENSYEQYF.

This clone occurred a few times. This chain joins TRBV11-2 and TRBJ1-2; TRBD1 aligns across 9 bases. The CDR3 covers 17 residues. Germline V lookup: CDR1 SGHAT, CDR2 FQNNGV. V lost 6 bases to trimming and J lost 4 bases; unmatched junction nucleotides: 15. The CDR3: CASRKPGQGAPLYGYTF. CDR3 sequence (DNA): TGTGCCAGCAGGAAACCGGGACAGGGCGCTCCCCTCTATGGCTACACCTTC.

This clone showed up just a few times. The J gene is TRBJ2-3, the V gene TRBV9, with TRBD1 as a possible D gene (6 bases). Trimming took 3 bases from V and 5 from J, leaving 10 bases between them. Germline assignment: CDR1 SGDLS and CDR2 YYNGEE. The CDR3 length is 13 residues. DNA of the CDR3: TGTGCCAGCAGCGGGCAGGGGATAGATACGCAGTATTTT. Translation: CASSGQGIDTQYF.

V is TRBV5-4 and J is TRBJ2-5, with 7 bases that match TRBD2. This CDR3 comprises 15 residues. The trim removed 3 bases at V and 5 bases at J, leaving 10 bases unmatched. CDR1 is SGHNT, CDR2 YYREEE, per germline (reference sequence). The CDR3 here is CASSSQGGAIETQYF. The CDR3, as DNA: TGTGCCAGCAGCTCCCAGGGAGGGGCCATCGAGACCCAGTACTTC.

The CDR3 spells CAIRATGRFEAFF. The CDR3 DNA follows: TGTGCCATCAGAGCGACAGGGAGGTTTGAAGCTTTCTTT. The V call is TRBV10-3, the J call TRBJ1-1, with 7 bases identical to TRBD1. The V gene end was trimmed by 6 bases and the J gene end by 7 bases; junction bases not matched to a gene: 8. CDR3 size: 13 residues. Germline V CDR1 and CDR2: ENHRY, SYGVKD.

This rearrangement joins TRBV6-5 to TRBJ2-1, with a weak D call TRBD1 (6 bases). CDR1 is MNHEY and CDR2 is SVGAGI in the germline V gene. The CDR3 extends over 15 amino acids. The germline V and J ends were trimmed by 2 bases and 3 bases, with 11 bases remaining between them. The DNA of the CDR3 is TGTGCCAGCAGTTACCAGGGGCCTAACTACAATGAGCAGTTCTTC. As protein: CASSYQGPNYNEQFF.

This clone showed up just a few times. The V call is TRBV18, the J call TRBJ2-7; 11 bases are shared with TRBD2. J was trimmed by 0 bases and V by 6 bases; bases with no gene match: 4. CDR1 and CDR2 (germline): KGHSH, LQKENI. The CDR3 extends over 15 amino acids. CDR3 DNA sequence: TGTGCCAGCTCCCGTAGCGGGGGGGACTCCTACGAGCAGTACTTC. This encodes CASSRSGGDSYEQYF.

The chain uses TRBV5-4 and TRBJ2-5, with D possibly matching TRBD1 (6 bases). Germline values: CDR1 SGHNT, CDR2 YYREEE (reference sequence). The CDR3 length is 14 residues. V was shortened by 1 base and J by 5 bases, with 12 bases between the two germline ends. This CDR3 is CASSLMGAMETQYF. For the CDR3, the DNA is TGTGCCAGCAGCTTGATGGGGGCAATGGAGACCCAGTACTTC.

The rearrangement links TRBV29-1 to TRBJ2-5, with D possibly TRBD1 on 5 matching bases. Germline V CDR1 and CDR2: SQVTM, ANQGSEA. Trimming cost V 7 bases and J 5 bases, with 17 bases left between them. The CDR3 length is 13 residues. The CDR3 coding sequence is TGCAGCGCTGGACGTGGGGCCGGGGAGACCCAGTACTTC. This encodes CSAGRGAGETQYF.

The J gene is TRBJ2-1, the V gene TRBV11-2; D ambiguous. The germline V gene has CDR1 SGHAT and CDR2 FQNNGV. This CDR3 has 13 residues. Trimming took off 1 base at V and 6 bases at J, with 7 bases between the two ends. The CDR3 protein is CASSLVAGNEQFF. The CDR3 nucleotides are TGTGCCAGCAGCTTAGTAGCTGGCAATGAGCAGTTCTTC.

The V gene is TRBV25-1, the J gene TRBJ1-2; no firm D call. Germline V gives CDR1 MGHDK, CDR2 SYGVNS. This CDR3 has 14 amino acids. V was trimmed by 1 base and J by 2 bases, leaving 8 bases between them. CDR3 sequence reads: CASSESRRNYGYTF. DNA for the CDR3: TGTGCCAGCAGTGAATCTCGGCGGAACTATGGCTACACCTTC.

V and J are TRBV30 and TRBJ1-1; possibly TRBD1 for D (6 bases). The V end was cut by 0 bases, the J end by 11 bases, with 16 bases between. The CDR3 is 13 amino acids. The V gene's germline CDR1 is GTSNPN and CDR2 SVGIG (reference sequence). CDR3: CAWSVLGGAVAFF. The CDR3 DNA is TGTGCCTGGAGTGTATTAGGGGGGGCGGTGGCTTTCTTT.

DNA of the CDR3: TGTGCCAGCAGCCCCCGGGACAGGGGAGACACCGGGGAGCTGTTTTTT. Its translation is CASSPRDRGDTGELFF. The chain combines TRBV7-9 with TRBJ2-2, with TRBD1 matching 10 bases. The CDR3 totals 16 residues. Germline V gene sequence: CDR1 SEHNR, CDR2 FQNEAQ (reference sequence). J gave up 3 bases and V 5 bases, and 6 bases lay outside the gene matches. The complete variable domain, with remaining parts taken from reference TRBV7-9 and TRBJ2-2, reads DTGVSQNPRHKITKRGQNVTFRCDPISEHNRLYWYRQTLGQGPEFLTYFQNEAQLEKSRLLSDRFSAERPKGSFSTLEIQRTEQGDSAMYLCASSPRDRGDTGELFFGEGSRLTVL.

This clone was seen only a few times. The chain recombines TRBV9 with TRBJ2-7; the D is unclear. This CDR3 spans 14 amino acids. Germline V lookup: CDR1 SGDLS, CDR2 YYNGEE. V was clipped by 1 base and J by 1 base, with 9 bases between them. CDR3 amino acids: CASSVSQQSYEQYF. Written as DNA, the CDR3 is TGTGCCAGCAGCGTATCTCAACAGTCCTACGAGCAGTACTTC. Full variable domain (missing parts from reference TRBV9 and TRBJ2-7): DSGVTQTPKHLITATGQRVTLRCSPRSGDLSVYWYQQSLDQGLQFLIQYYNGEERAKGNILERFSAQQFPDLHSELNLSSLELGDSALYFCASSVSQQSYEQYFGPGTRLTVT.

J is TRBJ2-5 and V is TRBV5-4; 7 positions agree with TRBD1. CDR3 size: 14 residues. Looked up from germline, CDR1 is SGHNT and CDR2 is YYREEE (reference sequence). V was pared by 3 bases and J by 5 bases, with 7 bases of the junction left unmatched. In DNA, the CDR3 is TGTGCCAGCAGCTCCAAAGGGGGCGCGGAGACCCAGTACTTC. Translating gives CASSSKGGAETQYF.

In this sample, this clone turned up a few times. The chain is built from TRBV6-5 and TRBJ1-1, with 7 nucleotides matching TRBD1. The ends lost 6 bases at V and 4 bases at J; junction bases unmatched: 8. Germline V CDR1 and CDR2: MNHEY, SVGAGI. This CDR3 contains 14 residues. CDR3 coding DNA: TGTGCCAGCAGGCAGACAGGGCGGGGCACTGAAGCTTTCTTT. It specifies CASRQTGRGTEAFF.

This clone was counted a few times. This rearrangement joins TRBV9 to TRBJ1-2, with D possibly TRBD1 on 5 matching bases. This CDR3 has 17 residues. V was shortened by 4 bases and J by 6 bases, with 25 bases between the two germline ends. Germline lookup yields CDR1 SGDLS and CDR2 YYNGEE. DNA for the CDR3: TGTGCCAGCAGCTCTCGGGCGGGGGGTTCGTATGGTGATGGCTACACCTTC. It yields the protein CASSSRAGGSYGDGYTF.

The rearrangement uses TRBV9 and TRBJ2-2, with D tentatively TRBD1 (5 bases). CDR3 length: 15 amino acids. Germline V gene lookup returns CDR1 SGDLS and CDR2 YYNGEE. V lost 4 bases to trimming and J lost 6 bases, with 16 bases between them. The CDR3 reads CASSIPSLGAGELFF. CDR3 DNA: TGTGCCAGCAGCATCCCCTCTCTAGGGGCCGGGGAGCTGTTTTTT.

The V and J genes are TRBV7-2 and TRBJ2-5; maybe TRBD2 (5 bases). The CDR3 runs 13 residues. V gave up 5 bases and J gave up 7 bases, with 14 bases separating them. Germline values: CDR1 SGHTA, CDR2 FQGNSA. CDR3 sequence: CASSPRALGTQYF. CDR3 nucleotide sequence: TGTGCCAGCAGCCCGAGGGCCCTTGGGACCCAGTACTTC.

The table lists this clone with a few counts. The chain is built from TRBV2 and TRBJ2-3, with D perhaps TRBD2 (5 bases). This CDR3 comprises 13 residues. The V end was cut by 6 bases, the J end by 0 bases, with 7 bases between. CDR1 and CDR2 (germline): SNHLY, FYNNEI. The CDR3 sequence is CASRRGSTDTQYF. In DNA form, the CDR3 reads TGTGCCAGCAGACGGGGAAGCACAGATACGCAGTATTTT.